These 16 T cell receptor beta chains originate from one sample sequenced in a study of blood T cell repertoires in COVID-19. Here immunoSEQ multiplex PCR was the method, and the copy in TCRdb shows in-frame clones only, minus some. Of some 300,000 clones listed, approximately 86% were seen once; the top ten hold over 1%. The sequenced material came from peripheral blood. Every receptor here comes from a man between 65 and 80 years old with acute or convalescent COVID-19.

The sample holds one count of this clone. J is TRBJ2-1 and V is TRBV4-3; 12 nucleotides line up with TRBD2. V lost 4 bases, J lost 7 bases, and 8 bases stayed unmatched. The CDR3 spans 16 residues. Germline V gene data show CDR1 as LGHNA and CDR2 as YSLEER. CDR3 in amino acids: CASSRSGTSGLNEQFF. The CDR3 coding sequence is TGCGCCAGCAGCCGATCCGGGACTAGCGGGTTAAATGAGCAGTTCTTC.

The CDR3 nucleotides are TGCGCCAGCAGCCAAGATAGGGGGGGACACAATCAGCCCCAGCATTTT. This sequence encodes CASSQDRGGHNQPQHF. The gene calls are TRBV4-3 and TRBJ1-5; tentative D call: TRBD1 (6 bases). This CDR3 region has 16 residues. Germline CDR1 is LGHNA and CDR2 is YSLEER. Deletions cut 0 bases from V and 3 bases from J, with 12 bases between.

The chain joins TRBV3-1 (or the pseudogene TRBV3-2) to TRBJ2-5; tentatively, D is TRBD1 (7 bases). CDR3 length: 14 amino acids. Trimming left V 2 bases short and J 1 base short, with 8 bases between. The germline gives CDR1 LGHDT, CDR2 YNNKEL (reference sequence). This CDR3 is CASSQQGGQETQYF. The CDR3 DNA is TGTGCCAGCAGCCAACAGGGGGGCCAAGAGACCCAGTACTTC.

The chain combines TRBV20-1 with TRBJ2-7; D is undetermined. The germline V gene encodes CDR1 DFQATT and CDR2 SNEGSKA (reference sequence). The ends were cut back, 3 bases at V and 0 bases at J, with 12 bases in the middle. The CDR3 is 14 amino acids. The CDR3 protein is CSASRDTNSYEQYF. As DNA, the CDR3 is TGCAGTGCTAGTCGCGACACAAACTCCTACGAGCAGTACTTC.

This clone has a count of ten or more. The gene calls are TRBV4-3 and TRBJ2-3, with 7 bases aligning to TRBD1. V gave up 1 base and J gave up 6 bases; unmatched junction bases: 7. CDR1 is LGHNA and CDR2 is YSLEER in the germline V gene. This CDR3 contains 15 residues. CDR3 region: CASSQGQGGRDTQYF. Written as DNA, the CDR3 is TGCGCCAGCAGCCAAGGACAGGGCGGCAGGGATACGCAGTATTTT.

The chain joins TRBV5-1 to TRBJ2-1; the match to TRBD2 covers 12 bases. V trimming: 3 bases; J trimming: 6 bases; junction bases outside the gene matches: 4. CDR1 SGHRS and CDR2 YFSETQ come from the germline V gene. CDR3 size: 15 residues. CDR3 residues: CASSSGLAGTNEQFF. The CDR3 DNA follows: TGCGCCAGCAGCTCCGGACTAGCGGGGACCAATGAGCAGTTCTTC.

This clone was counted only a few times. The V call is TRBV6-5, the J call TRBJ1-4, with 7 bases fitting TRBD1. The junction had 6 bases not matched to a gene; V was cut back by 0 bases and J by 5 bases. This CDR3 has 16 amino acids. The germline gives CDR1 MNHEY, CDR2 SVGAGI. CDR3 amino acids: CASSYSLDRKNEKLFF. CDR3 coding DNA: TGTGCCAGCAGTTACTCCCTGGACAGGAAGAATGAAAAACTGTTTTTT.

This chain links TRBV5-4 with TRBJ2-5; 12 nucleotides match TRBD2. Per germline, CDR1 SGHNT and CDR2 YYREEE (reference sequence). J was trimmed by 5 bases and V by 2 bases; bases with no gene match: 7. CDR3 length: 16 amino acids. CDR3 amino acids: CASSLSSGGAGETQYF. The CDR3 bases are TGTGCCAGCAGCTTATCTAGCGGGGGGGCTGGGGAGACCCAGTACTTC. The variable domain in full, completed from reference TRBV5-4 and TRBJ2-5, reads ETGVTQSPTHLIKTRGQQVTLRCSSQSGHNTVSWYQQALGQGPQFIFQYYREEENGRGNFPPRFSGLQFPNYSSELNVNALELDDSALYLCASSLSSGGAGETQYFGPGTRLLVL.

The rearrangement links TRBV5-1 to TRBJ2-7, with TRBD2 matching over 9 bases. The CDR3 loop spans 15 amino acids. The J segment lost 3 bases and the V segment lost 4 bases, leaving 8 bases of the junction unmatched. The V gene's germline CDR1 is SGHRS and CDR2 YFSETQ. The CDR3 loop reads CASSLRGSGGYEQYF. The CDR3 coding sequence is TGCGCCAGCAGCCTCCGGGGTAGCGGGGGCTACGAGCAGTACTTC.

The chain carries TRBV7-2 and TRBJ1-5, with 7 nucleotides matching TRBD1. The CDR3 is 15 amino acids. Trimming at V came to 3 bases and at J to 2 bases, leaving 4 bases not matched to a gene. The germline V gene has CDR1 SGHTA and CDR2 FQGNSA. The CDR3 nucleotides read TGTGCCAGCAGCTTGGACAGGATCGGCAATCAGCCCCAGCATTTT. It yields the protein CASSLDRIGNQPQHF.

The CDR3 here is CATSAGQGVNEQFF. CDR3 sequence (DNA): TGTGCCACCAGTGCGGGACAGGGTGTAAATGAGCAGTTCTTC. V is TRBV24-1 and J is TRBJ2-1, with 9 nucleotides matching TRBD1. Unmatched junction bases numbered 5, after V lost 5 bases and J lost 7 bases. The CDR3 totals 14 residues. Germline CDR1 reads KGHDR; CDR2 reads SFDVKD.

The chain has TRBV6-5 and TRBJ1-2; no clear D. This CDR3 comprises 14 residues. Germline V gene lookup returns CDR1 MNHEY and CDR2 SVGAGI. V was shortened by 0 bases and J by 5 bases, with 10 bases between the two germline ends. This CDR3 is CASSYSDGGYGYTF. The DNA of the CDR3 is TGTGCCAGCAGTTACTCAGACGGAGGATATGGCTACACCTTC.

V gene TRBV24-1 combines with J gene TRBJ1-1; D gene unclear. This CDR3 has 9 residues. V gave up 9 bases and J gave up 10 bases, with 8 bases separating them. Germline V gene sequence: CDR1 KGHDR, CDR2 SFDVKD. The CDR3 region has the DNA TGTGCCACCGCGAGTGGAGCTTTCTTT. It specifies CATASGAFF.

The chain couples TRBV11-2 to TRBJ2-3; D perhaps matches TRBD1 (6 bases). Trimming pared 2 bases from V and 6 bases from J, leaving 9 bases between. CDR3 size: 13 residues. The V gene's germline CDR1 is SGHAT and CDR2 FQNNGV. CDR3 DNA: TGTGCCAGCAGCTTAAGTCAGGGGGATACGCAGTATTTT. This sequence encodes CASSLSQGDTQYF.

This chain links TRBV6-1 with TRBJ1-6; 9 bases are a match to TRBD1. Germline assignment: CDR1 MNHNS and CDR2 SASEGT. The ends lost 3 bases at V and 10 bases at J; junction bases unmatched: 7. This CDR3 is 15 amino acids long. The CDR3 reads CASSDTGTGWSPLHF. CDR3 nucleotides: TGTGCCAGCAGTGACACCGGGACAGGGTGGTCACCCCTCCACTTT.

This clone has only one observation. This chain joins TRBV7-9 and TRBJ1-5, with 8 bases matching TRBD1. There are 14 residues in the CDR3. After removal of 5 bases from V and 6 bases from J, the junction contained 6 bases not matched to a gene. Per germline, CDR1 SEHNR and CDR2 FQNEAQ (reference sequence). CDR3 protein: CASSRTGPGQPQHF. CDR3 nucleotides: TGTGCCAGCAGCCGGACAGGGCCTGGTCAGCCCCAGCATTTT.